The 5 T cell receptor beta chains listed next were all sequenced from one sample in a study of CD8 T cells in Susac syndrome. Reverse transcription of 0.5 to 1 ug RNA used random hexamers. One entry per CDR3 protein results from TCRdb running MiXCR on the immunoSEQ multiplex PCR reads. The sample has about 290,000 distinct CDR3 sequences; roughly 85% are singletons. Sequencing used CD8+ T cells from PBMCs. Receptors originate from a human donor with multiple sclerosis.

The chain employs TRBV2 and TRBJ2-3, with D hard to call. Germline loops: CDR1 SNHLY, CDR2 FYNNEI. The CDR3 totals 13 residues. V lost 3 bases to trimming and J lost 2 bases, with 6 bases between them. CDR3 DNA: TGTGCCAGCAGTGACGTCGTCACAGATACGCAGTATTTT. Its translation is CASSDVVTDTQYF.

The chain uses TRBV4-1 and TRBJ2-5; TRBD1 is a possible D gene (5 bases). Germline CDR1 and CDR2: MGHRA and YSYEKL. The CDR3 covers 14 residues. Trimming shortened V by 2 bases and J by 1 base, and 8 bases separated the two germline ends. The CDR3 DNA follows: TGCGCCAGCAGCCAAAAAGGGGCCCAAGAGACCCAGTACTTC. It yields the protein CASSQKGAQETQYF.

The CDR3 region is CASSSSDSHYSNQPQHF. The DNA of the CDR3 is TGTGCCAGCAGCTCTTCGGACAGCCACTATAGCAATCAGCCCCAGCATTTT. The chain employs TRBV7-9 and TRBJ1-5, with a tentative D call TRBD1 (6 bases). Per the germline V gene, CDR1 is SEHNR and CDR2 is FQNEAQ (reference sequence). The V end lost 4 bases, the J end lost 0 bases, and 16 bases lay between the germline ends. There are 17 residues in the CDR3.

The chain couples TRBV19 to TRBJ2-5; D is unresolved. There are 15 residues in the CDR3. The V end lost 5 bases, the J end lost 5 bases, and 18 bases lay between the germline ends. Germline CDR1 reads LNHDA; CDR2 reads SQIVND (reference sequence). The CDR3 nucleotides are TGTGCCAGTAGTCTATCTATGGGCACAGCGGAGACCCAGTACTTC. Protein sequence: CASSLSMGTAETQYF.

In its sample, this clonotype was seen once. V and J are TRBV7-8 and TRBJ2-5, with 9 bases matching TRBD2. This CDR3 is built from 14 residues. CDR1 is SGHVS, CDR2 FQNEAQ, per germline. V shed 7 bases, J shed 5 bases, and the junction held 8 bases outside the gene matches. CDR3 region: CASTPLAGSETQYF. The CDR3 nucleotides are TGTGCCAGCACCCCGCTAGCGGGGAGCGAGACCCAGTACTTC.